A selection of T cell receptor beta chains follows, all from one sample in a study of blood T cell repertoires in COVID-19. The data were produced by immunoSEQ multiplex PCR, yet TCRdb's version contains in-frame clones alone and is incomplete. The profile covers 450,000 to 500,000 clones, with 70% to 90% appearing a single time and roughly 3.1% taken by the ten largest. Input material: peripheral blood. These receptors originate from a human donor in a cohort sampled during active COVID-19. Each CDR3 is given with its conserved first and last residue. Each record gives: J gene, clone size, D gene, V gene, CDR3 DNA, CDR3 protein. D genes are given only for firm matches. Clone size appears in some rows only: once, few, many, or a class for an expanded clone.

>TRBJ2-1|-|-|TRBV6-5
TGTGCCAGCAGACTCGGAGAAATTTTTGGCAATGAGCAGTTCTTC
CASRLGEIFGNEQFF
>TRBJ2-7|-|-|TRBV18
TGTGCCAGCTCACCGGGGCCCCTACTCTTAGGAGAGCAGTACTTC
CASSPGPLLLGEQYF
>TRBJ1-2|-|-|TRBV6-2/TRBV6-3
TGTGCCAGCAGTCACAGGGACGGCTACACCTTC
CASSHRDGYTF
>TRBJ2-4|-|-|TRBV6-5
TGTGCCAGCAGTTACATCGGGAGCCCCAAAAACATTCAGTACTTC
CASSYIGSPKNIQYF
>TRBJ2-1|-|TRBD2|TRBV15
TGTGCCACCAGCAGGTACCGCGCTAGCGGGAGTAAGAATGAGCAGTTCTTC
CATSRYRASGSKNEQFF
>TRBJ2-1|-|-|TRBV30
TGTGCCTGGAGTGTAACGGGAACACATGAGCAGTTCTTC
CAWSVTGTHEQFF
>TRBJ1-2|-|TRBD1|TRBV5-1
TGCGCCAGCAGCTCCGGGACAGTTAACTATGGCTACACCTTC
CASSSGTVNYGYTF
>TRBJ2-1|few|-|TRBV2
TGTGCCAGCTCCCCGGGACATCAAATCCAGTTCTTC
CASSPGHQIQFF
>TRBJ1-2|many|-|TRBV28
TGTGCCAGCAGTGGGGGAGGGTGGTATGGCTACACCTTC
CASSGGGWYGYTF
>TRBJ2-2|-|-|TRBV2
TGTACCAGCAGTTTGGGGCCAACCCCCAAGTCCGGGGAGCTGTTTTTT
CTSSLGPTPKSGELFF
>TRBJ1-2|-|TRBD1|TRBV7-9
TGTGCCAGCAGCTGGATCAACGAAGGACAGGCCCCTCGGGGCTACACCTTC
CASSWINEGQAPRGYTF
>TRBJ2-3|-|-|TRBV4-3
TGCGCCAGCAGCCAAAGTCACAGGAGCACAGATACGCAGTATTTT
CASSQSHRSTDTQYF
>TRBJ2-7|once|-|TRBV15
TGTGCCACCAGCAGAGATCAGGGGCTCTACGAGCAGTACTTC
CATSRDQGLYEQYF
>TRBJ2-1|-|-|TRBV19
TGTGCCAGTAGCAAAGAGGACTACAATGAGCAGTTCTTC
CASSKEDYNEQFF
>TRBJ1-1|-|-|TRBV6-5
TGTGCCAGCAGTACCAACTCGAACACTGAAGCTTTCTTT
CASSTNSNTEAFF
>TRBJ2-7|-|-|TRBV2
TGTGCCAGCAGTGATCTAGCCTTCTCTGGAATAGAGCAGTACTTC
CASSDLAFSGIEQYF
>TRBJ2-7|-|TRBD1|TRBV28
TGTGCCAGCAGTTTCCGGGACAGGGGGATATGGGAGCAGTACTTC
CASSFRDRGIWEQYF
>TRBJ2-1|-|TRBD2|TRBV10-2
TGCGCCAGCAGTGCCGGGAGGGGTTACAATGAGCAGTTCTTC
CASSAGRGYNEQFF
>TRBJ1-3|-|TRBD1|TRBV7-9
TGTGCCAGCAGCTTAGCCGCAGGGGGCAAAGAAAACACCATATATTTT
CASSLAAGGKENTIYF
>TRBJ2-1|-|-|TRBV9
TGTGCCAGCAGCGTAGCCCCGACCGGACTGGGAGGCAATGAGCAGTTCTTC
CASSVAPTGLGGNEQFF
>TRBJ1-1|few|-|TRBV6-2/TRBV6-3
TGTGCCAGCAGTCGAGGTTTCGTGATTTCTGAAGCTTTCTTT
CASSRGFVISEAFF
>TRBJ2-3|once|TRBD1|TRBV5-1
TGCGCCAGCAGAGGGACAGGGACTAGCACAGATACGCAGTATTTT
CASRGTGTSTDTQYF
>TRBJ1-1|few|TRBD1|TRBV5-5
TGTGCCAGCAGCCCGGGACAGACAAACACTGAAGCTTTCTTT
CASSPGQTNTEAFF
>TRBJ2-2|once|-|TRBV5-1
TGCGCCAGCAGTTCAGGGCAGGACACCGGGGAGCTGTTTTTT
CASSSGQDTGELFF
>TRBJ2-3|few|TRBD2|TRBV28
TGTGCCAGCAGGAGGACTAGCGGGAGGGCTAGCACAGATACGCAGTATTTT
CASRRTSGRASTDTQYF
>TRBJ1-2|-|TRBD1|TRBV6-5
TGTGCCAGCAGTCGACAGGGTGACGGCTACACCTTC
CASSRQGDGYTF
>TRBJ2-6|-|-|TRBV4-2
TGTGCCAGCAGCCAAGCCCCAGGGGCTGGGGCCAACGTCCTGACTTTC
CASSQAPGAGANVLTF
>TRBJ1-2|-|TRBD1|TRBV4-3
TGCGCCAGCAGCTACCTGGACAGGGGGCAGAATGGCTACACCTTC
CASSYLDRGQNGYTF
>TRBJ2-3|few|TRBD2|TRBV29-1
TGCAGCGTTGAAGGGTTCCTCGGGGACCTAGCGGGAGGCGGAGATACGCAGTATTTT
CSVEGFLGDLAGGGDTQYF
>TRBJ1-5|-|-|TRBV18
TGTGCCAGCTCACCACCGAGTCTAGGGAGTGGCAATCAGCCCCAGCATTTT
CASSPPSLGSGNQPQHF
>TRBJ2-1|-|-|TRBV3-1/TRBV3-2
TGTGCCAGCAGGTCAGCTAGCCCCTCCTACAATGAGCAGTTCTTC
CASRSASPSYNEQFF
>TRBJ2-7|-|-|TRBV11-2
TGTGCCAGCAGCTTAGATTCGTCGTCTGGCCCCTACGAGCAGTACTTC
CASSLDSSSGPYEQYF
>TRBJ1-1|-|TRBD1|TRBV28
TGTGCCAGCAGTGGGACAGGCAATATGAACACTGAAGCTTTCTTT
CASSGTGNMNTEAFF
>TRBJ2-3|-|-|TRBV9
TGTGCCAGCAGCCCGCCTGCGGGACTGCCAGATACGCAGTATTTT
CASSPPAGLPDTQYF
>TRBJ2-5|-|-|TRBV5-1
TGCGCCAGCAGAGAGCAAGAGACCCAGTACTTC
CASREQETQYF
>TRBJ1-1|-|-|TRBV5-1
TGCGCCAGCAGCTTGGCCGGGGAAGGGCACACTGAAGCTTTCTTT
CASSLAGEGHTEAFF
>TRBJ2-7|few|TRBD2|TRBV10-3
TGTGCCATCAGATCGAGCGGGAGCGCCTACGAGCAGTACTTC
CAIRSSGSAYEQYF